These T cell receptor beta chains were read from a single sample in a study of blood T cell repertoires in COVID-19. TCRdb's table, derived via immunoSEQ multiplex PCR, lists solely in-frame clones and lacks some. Among about 180,000 clones, about three quarters were seen once, and the ten largest hold approximately 26%. The sample was peripheral blood. The receptor source for this set is a woman aged 70-85 years with acute or convalescent COVID-19. The CDR3 runs from the conserved cysteine through the conserved F or W. Fields, in order: clone size, J gene, D gene, V gene, CDR3 DNA, CDR3 protein. The D gene is left open where the match is weak. Some rows have no size entry. The others give once, few or many, or a class for an expanded clone.

NA,TRBJ2-3,TRBD2,TRBV19,TGTGCCAGTAGTATATGGGGGGGGAAAGGCACAGATACGCAGTATTTT,CASSIWGGKGTDTQYF
NA,TRBJ1-1,NA,TRBV5-4,TGTGCCAGCAGCTCACACCGGGACTGGGGGACTGAAGCTTTCTTT,CASSSHRDWGTEAFF
few,TRBJ1-2,TRBD1,TRBV2,TGTGCCAGCAACCCACAGGGGAGCACCTATGGCTACACCTTC,CASNPQGSTYGYTF
NA,TRBJ2-5,NA,TRBV25-1,TGTGCCAGCAGTGATTCAGGGAGCGGGACAGGAGAGACCCAGTACTTC,CASSDSGSGTGETQYF
few,TRBJ2-7,NA,TRBV7-2,TGTGCCAGCAGCGCGAGGGACTCGCTCTCCTACGAGCAGTACTTC,CASSARDSLSYEQYF
NA,TRBJ2-3,NA,TRBV20-1,TGCAGTGCTAGTAACCTCTATGCAGATACGCAGTATTTT,CSASNLYADTQYF
NA,TRBJ2-7,TRBD2,TRBV5-4,TGTGCCAGCAGCGCGGGACTAGCTGTCGACGAGCAGTACTTC,CASSAGLAVDEQYF
few,TRBJ2-1,NA,TRBV7-9,TGTGCCAGCAGCCTGGGACTTGGCAATGAGCAGTTCTTC,CASSLGLGNEQFF
NA,TRBJ2-5,TRBD1,TRBV2,TGTGCCAGCAGTCGACAGGGGGAATCGACCCAGTACTTC,CASSRQGESTQYF
NA,TRBJ2-1,NA,TRBV7-2,TGTGCCAGCAGCTTAGGCGGCTCACCCTCCTACAATGAGCAGTTCTTC,CASSLGGSPSYNEQFF
NA,TRBJ2-2,TRBD2,TRBV19,TGTGCCAGTAGTCCCCGAGTAGCGGGAGGTGCCGGGGAGCTGTTTTTT,CASSPRVAGGAGELFF
NA,TRBJ1-1,NA,TRBV18,TGTGCCAGCTCACCGACCTTCGGGGTAAACACTGAAGCTTTCTTT,CASSPTFGVNTEAFF
few,TRBJ2-1,TRBD1,TRBV7-8,TGTGCCAGCAGCTTAGTAGGGGGCCCCAGCAATGAGCAGTTCTTC,CASSLVGGPSNEQFF
few,TRBJ1-1,NA,TRBV6-5,TGTGCCAGCAGGAGTGGGGGGAGGATTGAAGCTTTCTTT,CASRSGGRIEAFF
NA,TRBJ1-6,TRBD1,TRBV6-5,TGTGCCAGCAGCAGGACAGGGGGAGATTCACCCCTCCACTTT,CASSRTGGDSPLHF
NA,TRBJ1-5,TRBD1,TRBV9,TGTGCCAGCAGCCCAGGGACAGGGGGCAATCAGCCCCAGCATTTT,CASSPGTGGNQPQHF
NA,TRBJ2-1,NA,TRBV30,TGTGCCTGGAGCGGGAGCTCCTACAATGAGCAGTTCTTC,CAWSGSSYNEQFF
NA,TRBJ2-3,NA,TRBV21-1,TGTGCCAGCTCTACCCCCACTAGCGGGAGGGCCACAGATACGCAGTATTTT,CASSTPTSGRATDTQYF
NA,TRBJ2-5,TRBD2,TRBV10-1,TGCGCCAGCAGTGACCCAGGGACTAGTCTGGAGACCCAGTACTTC,CASSDPGTSLETQYF
NA,TRBJ1-3,NA,TRBV30,TGTGCCTGGAGTTTAGGGGACTCTGGAAACACCATATATTTT,CAWSLGDSGNTIYF
NA,TRBJ1-1,TRBD1,TRBV5-8,TGTGCCAGCAGCCCGAGACAGGGTGAAGCTTTCTTT,CASSPRQGEAFF
NA,TRBJ1-2,TRBD1,TRBV5-1,TGCGCCAGCAGCTTGGAGGGCAGGGGGGACGGCTACACCTTC,CASSLEGRGDGYTF
NA,TRBJ1-2,NA,TRBV20-1,TGCAGTGCTCCTAAAGGGAGCGGCTACACCTTC,CSAPKGSGYTF
once,TRBJ2-3,NA,TRBV5-1,TGCGCCAGCAGCCTATTCGTTGGTGATACGCAGTATTTT,CASSLFVGDTQYF
NA,TRBJ1-1,NA,TRBV12-3/TRBV12-4,TGTGCCAGCACCTGGGGGCGAACTGAAGCTTTCTTT,CASTWGRTEAFF
once,TRBJ2-2,NA,TRBV18,TGTGCCAGCTCACCAGTAACCGGGGAGCTGTTTTTT,CASSPVTGELFF
NA,TRBJ2-7,NA,TRBV7-2,TGTGCCAGCAGCTTCCAGGGCCAGCAGGTTCGCTACGAGCAGTACTTC,CASSFQGQQVRYEQYF
NA,TRBJ2-3,TRBD1,TRBV2,TGTGCCACAAGACAGGGAAGGGTGTCCACAGATACGCAGTATTTT,CATRQGRVSTDTQYF
NA,TRBJ1-5,TRBD1,TRBV30,TGTGCCAGCGGGACAGGGGGCGGTCAGCCCCAGCATTTT,CASGTGGGQPQHF
NA,TRBJ1-2,TRBD1,TRBV30,TGTGCCTGGAGTCTAGACAGGGGTAACTATGGCTACACCTTC,CAWSLDRGNYGYTF
NA,TRBJ1-1,NA,TRBV30,TGTGCCTGGAGTCGGAGGATGAACACTGAAGCTTTCTTT,CAWSRRMNTEAFF
NA,TRBJ1-1,TRBD1,TRBV10-3,TGTGCCATCAGTGAAAGAGGGGGCTTGAACACTGAAGCTTTCTTT,CAISERGGLNTEAFF
NA,TRBJ2-7,NA,TRBV6-1,TGTGCCAGCAGTGACAGGGGTTACTCCTACGAGCAGTACTTC,CASSDRGYSYEQYF
NA,TRBJ2-7,NA,TRBV3-1/TRBV3-2,TGTGCCAGCAGCCATGCGGGGTACGAGCAGTACTTC,CASSHAGYEQYF
NA,TRBJ2-5,TRBD1,TRBV6-5,TGTGCCAGCAGCCGGGACAGGGTGGGGACCCAGTACTTC,CASSRDRVGTQYF
NA,TRBJ2-2,NA,TRBV7-8,TGTGCCACCTCTTATGTAGGAGCCGGGGAGCTGTTTTTT,CATSYVGAGELFF
few,TRBJ2-2,NA,TRBV7-9,TGTGCCAGCAGCTTAGCTTCAGAAACCGGGGAGCTGTTTTTT,CASSLASETGELFF
NA,TRBJ2-7,TRBD2,TRBV27,TGTGCCAGCAGTTTATCGACTAGCGGGACGGCGGAGCAGTACTTC,CASSLSTSGTAEQYF
NA,TRBJ2-7,TRBD1,TRBV2,TGTGCCAGTACTCGACAGGGGAGCGCCTACGAGCAGTACTTC,CASTRQGSAYEQYF
NA,TRBJ2-3,NA,TRBV11-3,TGTGCCAGCAGCCTCGGCAGGTCTACAGATACGCAGTATTTT,CASSLGRSTDTQYF
NA,TRBJ1-1,TRBD1,TRBV5-5,TGTGCCAGCAGCCCAGGACAGGGTAGGGCTGCGGCTTTCTTT,CASSPGQGRAAAFF
NA,TRBJ2-3,NA,TRBV30,TGTGCCTGGACGAGATTGAGCACAGATACGCAGTATTTT,CAWTRLSTDTQYF
NA,TRBJ1-1,NA,TRBV11-1,TGTGCCAGCAGTCCCGACCGGGTTCAAGCTTTCTTT,CASSPDRVQAFF
once,TRBJ2-3,NA,TRBV5-6,TGTGCCAGCAGCTTCTCGTTGGGGGGTTCCGGCACAGATACGCAGTATTTT,CASSFSLGGSGTDTQYF
NA,TRBJ2-1,TRBD2,TRBV29-1,TGCAGCGTGACTTCTAGCGGGAGGAGGAATGAGCAGTTCTTC,CSVTSSGRRNEQFF
NA,TRBJ1-5,NA,TRBV7-8,TGTGCCAGCAGCCAGAGCGGCGGGTATCAGCCCCAGCATTTT,CASSQSGGYQPQHF